Listed below are T cell receptor beta chains from one sample, sequenced in a study of blood T cell repertoires in COVID-19. Produced via immunoSEQ multiplex PCR; TCRdb's table is partial and in-frame only. The sample includes approximately 54,000 clones, over 90% of them seen just once. The sequenced sample consisted of peripheral blood. The receptor source for this set is a man between 45 and 60 years old with acute or convalescent COVID-19. The CDR3 runs from the conserved cysteine through the conserved F or W. D genes are given only for firm matches.

V gene	J gene	D gene	CDR3 DNA	CDR3 protein
TRBV7-9	TRBJ2-7	NA	TGTGCCAGCAGCCCGGACAGTCTGCACGAGCAGTACTTC	CASSPDSLHEQYF
TRBV5-1	TRBJ2-3	NA	TGCGCCAGCAGCTTGGGTGGTAGCGGTAGCACAGATACGCAGTATTTT	CASSLGGSGSTDTQYF
TRBV5-8	TRBJ1-5	NA	TGTGCCAGCAGCTTGTGGGGAGGGGGAAGCAATCAGCCCCAGCATTTT	CASSLWGGGSNQPQHF
TRBV5-1	TRBJ1-1	TRBD1	TGCGCCAGCAGCTCGGCGACAGGGGGCACTGAAGCTTTCTTT	CASSSATGGTEAFF
TRBV18	TRBJ2-7	TRBD2	TGTGCCAGCTCACCTCTAGCGGGAGTCGACGAGCAGTACTTC	CASSPLAGVDEQYF
TRBV5-8	TRBJ2-5	TRBD1	TGTGCCAGCAACAACAGGGGTGGGCAAGAGACCCAGTACTTC	CASNNRGGQETQYF
TRBV4-3	TRBJ1-2	NA	TGCGCCAGCAGCCAAGCCTGGAACCCGGGTGCGGACTATGGCTACACCTTC	CASSQAWNPGADYGYTF
TRBV12-5	TRBJ1-1	NA	TGTGCTAGTGGCCATACTCCGAACACTGAAGCTTTCTTT	CASGHTPNTEAFF
TRBV30	TRBJ1-6	TRBD1	TGTGCCTGGAGTCCCCGGGGGGGACAGGGGGGATCACCCCTCCACTTT	CAWSPRGGQGGSPLHF
TRBV30	TRBJ2-3	TRBD2	TGTGCCTGGAGTATGGGACGGACTAGCGGGAGGTATGGAGATACGCAGTATTTT	CAWSMGRTSGRYGDTQYF
TRBV14	TRBJ1-2	NA	TGTGCCAGCAGCCAAAGGGCGGGCATAGGCGTCTATGGCTACACCTTC	CASSQRAGIGVYGYTF
TRBV24-1	TRBJ2-5	NA	TGTGCCACCAGTGATTTCGGGGAGAACTCAGAGACCCAGTACTTC	CATSDFGENSETQYF
TRBV18	TRBJ2-5	NA	TGTGCCAGCTCACCCCGGGGAACGGCAGATGAGACCCAGTACTTC	CASSPRGTADETQYF
TRBV20-1	TRBJ2-5	NA	TGCAGTACCCAGGGGCGGGAGACCCAGTACTTC	CSTQGRETQYF
TRBV20-1	TRBJ1-6	TRBD1	TGCAGTGCTAGTGAGACAGGGAGCTCCTATAATTCACCCCTCCACTTT	CSASETGSSYNSPLHF